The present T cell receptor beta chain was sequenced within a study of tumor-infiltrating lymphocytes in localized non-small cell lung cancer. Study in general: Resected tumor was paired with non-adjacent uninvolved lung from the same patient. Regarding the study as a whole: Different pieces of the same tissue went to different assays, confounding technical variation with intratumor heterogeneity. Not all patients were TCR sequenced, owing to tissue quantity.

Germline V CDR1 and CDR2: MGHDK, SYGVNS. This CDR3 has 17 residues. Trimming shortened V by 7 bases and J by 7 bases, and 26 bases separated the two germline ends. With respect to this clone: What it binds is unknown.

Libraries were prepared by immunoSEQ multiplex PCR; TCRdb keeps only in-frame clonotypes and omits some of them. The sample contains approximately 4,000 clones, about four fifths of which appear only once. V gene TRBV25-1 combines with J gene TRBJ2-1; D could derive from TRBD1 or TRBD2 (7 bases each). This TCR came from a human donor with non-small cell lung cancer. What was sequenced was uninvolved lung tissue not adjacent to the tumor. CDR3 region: CASTLSGGAGVDNEQFF. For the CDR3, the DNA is TGTGCCAGCACCCTTTCAGGGGGGGCGGGGGTAGATAATGAGCAGTTCTTC.